The 21 T cell receptor beta chains listed next were all sequenced from one sample in a study of T cell clonality in common variable immunodeficiency. Overall study results and limits: Fewer deletions and N-nucleotide insertions were reportedly seen in common variable immunodeficiency TCR beta sequences.

Here immunoSEQ multiplex PCR was the method, and the copy in TCRdb shows in-frame clones only, minus some. Observed in the sample are about 14,000 clones, none of them singletons. Their antigens are not known. The source material was peripheral blood mononuclear cells. The origin of the receptors is a human donor with common variable immunodeficiency.

This clone is categorized as medium-sized. Read data end 3 residues before the CDR3 end; the end is taken from the germline J gene. V is TRBV18 and J is TRBJ1-1; D gene unclear. Deletions cut 4 bases from V and 2 bases from J, with 11 bases between. Germline V gene lookup returns CDR1 KGHSH and CDR2 LQKENI. The CDR3 runs to 14 residues. The CDR3 protein is CASSQQRFNTEAFF. CDR3 DNA (partial): TGTGCCAGCTCACAACAGAGATTCAACACTGAA.

On this clone: The read gets to within 3 residues of the CDR3 end, and the germline J gene fills in the rest. The chain is built from TRBV6-2 or TRBV6-3 and TRBJ2-1; D is unclear. The V end was cut by 6 bases, the J end by 4 bases, with 13 bases between. This CDR3 comprises 14 residues. The germline V gene encodes CDR1 MNHEY and CDR2 SVGEGT. CDR3 in amino acids: CASRAVTLYNEQFF. CDR3 DNA (partial): TGTGCCAGCAGAGCCGTAACACTATACAATGAG.

This clone was detected only a few times. The CDR3 goes on 3 residues after the read ends, and that part is filled in from the germline J gene. The chain employs TRBV30 and TRBJ1-1; D not resolved. This CDR3 has 12 amino acids. The germline V gene has CDR1 GTSNPN and CDR2 SVGIG (reference sequence). V gave up 0 bases and J gave up 4 bases, with 6 bases separating them. The CDR3 here is CAWSVYGTEAFF. The covered CDR3 bases are TGTGCCTGGAGTGTATACGGCACTGAA.

Turning to this clone: The read ends 3 residues shy of where the CDR3 ends; the end is completed using the germline J gene. V and J are TRBV5-5 and TRBJ2-1; TRBD2 is a possible D gene (5 bases). V was pared by 6 bases and J by 1 base, with 14 bases between. This CDR3 contains 15 residues. CDR1 and CDR2 from the germline V gene are SGHKS and YYEKEE (reference sequence). The CDR3 reads CASNDGGLSYNEQFF. The CDR3 bases that were read are TGTGCCAGCAACGACGGCGGGTTGTCCTACAATGAG.

Many counts were recorded for this clone. The read stops 3 residues short of the end of the CDR3; the missing end is completed from the germline J gene. The chain couples TRBV19 to TRBJ2-6; a weak D match, TRBD2 (5 bases). The CDR3 is 17 amino acids. CDR1 LNHDA and CDR2 SQIVND come from the germline V gene (reference sequence). V lost 5 bases and J lost 0, with 14 bases in between. CDR3: CASSLSGFTSGANVLTF. CDR3 bases read: TGTGCCAGTAGTCTCAGCGGATTCACCTCTGGGGCCAACGTC. Full variable domain (outside the CDR3, taken from reference TRBV19 and TRBJ2-6): DGGITQSPKYLFRKEGQNVTLSCEQNLNHDAMYWYRQDPGQGLRLIYYSQIVNDFQKGDIAEGYSVSREKKESFPLTVTSAQKNPTAFYLCASSLSGFTSGANVLTFGAGSRLTVL.

Comment on this clone: At one boundary the junction diverges from the germline segment, which might be a read error. The read is 3 residues too short to cover the CDR3 end, so that end is filled in from the germline J gene. This rearrangement joins TRBV7-7 to TRBJ2-2; 15 nucleotides match TRBD2. CDR1 is SSHAT and CDR2 is FNYEAQ in the germline V gene (reference sequence). The CDR3 loop spans 16 amino acids. This chain's CDR3 is CASSGGLAGGSGELFF. The CDR3 DNA, read in part, is TGTGCTAGCAGCGGCGGACTAGCGGGGGGGTCCGGGGAG.

The table lists this clone with a few counts. The CDR3 is cut off 3 residues early in the read; its end comes from the germline J gene. The V and J genes are TRBV6-2 or TRBV6-3 and TRBJ2-1, with D possibly TRBD2 on 5 matching bases. V was pared by 5 bases and J by 4 bases, with 9 bases between. This CDR3 comprises 13 residues. CDR1 and CDR2 (germline): MNHEY, SVGEGT. Here the CDR3 reads CASSSKRYNEQFF. CDR3 DNA, as far as it was read: TGTGCCAGCAGTAGTAAGCGGTACAATGAG.

About this clone: Read coverage stops 3 residues before the CDR3 terminus; the germline J gene supplies the remainder. The chain joins TRBV18 to TRBJ2-1; D perhaps matches TRBD1 (6 bases). The germline CDR1 and CDR2 sequences are KGHSH and LQKENI. Trimming left V 2 bases short and J 8 bases short, with 16 bases between. The CDR3 runs to 15 residues. The sequenced CDR3 bases are TGTGCCAGCTCACCAGGGAGCGGACAGTATCATGAG. This sequence encodes CASSPGSGQYHE. The complete CDR3 sequence is CASSPGSGQYHEQFF.

By sample share, this clone is medium-sized. The read falls 3 residues short of the CDR3 end, and the missing part is taken from the germline J gene. The chain carries TRBV29-1 and TRBJ2-3; the match to TRBD1 covers 9 bases. Germline CDR1 SQVTM, CDR2 ANQGSEA. Trimming at V came to 6 bases and at J to 1 base, leaving 5 bases not matched to a gene. This CDR3 comprises 14 residues. CDR3 bases read: TGCAGCGTCCCCCGGACAGGGGGCACAGATACG. Translation: CSVPRTGGTDT. The complete CDR3 sequence is CSVPRTGGTDTQYF.

This clone was counted between two and nine times. Coverage ceases 3 residues before the CDR3 finishes, and the germline J gene fills in the end. V is TRBV7-6 and J is TRBJ2-3; 9 nucleotides match TRBD1. V lost 1 base, J lost 4 bases, and 6 bases stayed unmatched. CDR1 is SGHVS, CDR2 FNYEAQ, per germline. This CDR3 is built from 16 residues. The CDR3 bases that were read are TGTGCCAGCAGCTTAGGGGGGACAGGGTCCGCAGATACG. It codes for CASSLGGTGSADT. The CDR3 in full is CASSLGGTGSADTQYF.

This clone came up a few times. The read falls 3 residues short of the CDR3 end, and the missing part is taken from the germline J gene. The chain couples TRBV18 to TRBJ2-4, with D possibly being TRBD1 (6 bases). V was trimmed by 2 bases and J by 0 bases, leaving 23 bases between them. There are 20 residues in the CDR3. The germline CDR1 and CDR2 sequences are KGHSH and LQKENI. This CDR3 reads CASSPLVQGFGSLAKNIQYF. Partial CDR3 DNA: TGTGCCAGCTCACCATTAGTACAGGGCTTTGGGTCGTTAGCCAAAAACATT.

As to this clone: With the read ending 3 residues before the CDR3 end, the germline J gene is used to fill in that end. This chain uses TRBV7-8 with TRBJ2-4, with 10 bases lining up with TRBD2. V was clipped by 1 base and J by 3 bases; unmatched bases: 3. CDR1 SGHVS and CDR2 FQNEAQ come from the germline V gene. The CDR3 extends over 16 amino acids. This CDR3 reads CASSLGSGGSKNIQYF. The sequenced CDR3 bases are TGTGCCAGCAGCTTAGGTAGCGGGGGGAGCAAAAACATT.

This clone has only a few counts. The CDR3 bases that were read are TGTGCCAGCTCACCACAGGGGGTAGCCCCGTACGAG. The encoded protein is CASSPQGVAPYE. The whole CDR3 protein is CASSPQGVAPYEQYF. The chain is built from TRBV18 and TRBJ2-7, with D perhaps TRBD1 (6 bases). The read finishes 3 residues shy of the CDR3 end, and the germline J gene is used to complete it. Germline assignment: CDR1 KGHSH and CDR2 LQKENI. V was shortened by 1 base and J by 4 bases, with 14 bases between the two germline ends. The CDR3 totals 15 residues.

This clone was observed a few times. The CDR3 protein is CASSIRGRDSPLHF. The sequenced CDR3 bases are TGTGCCAGTAGTATCCGGGGGAGGGATTCACCC. This rearrangement joins TRBV19 to TRBJ1-6, with a tentative D call TRBD1 (5 bases). Read data end 3 residues before the CDR3 end; the end is taken from the germline J gene. Trimming took 3 bases from V and 8 from J, leaving 11 bases between them. The germline CDR1 and CDR2 sequences are LNHDA and SQIVND (reference sequence). This CDR3 region has 14 residues.

Turning to this clone: The read stops 3 residues short of the end of the CDR3; the missing end is completed from the germline J gene. V and J are TRBV18 and TRBJ2-2; 14 nucleotides align to TRBD2. The CDR3 has 18 residues. After removal of 6 bases from V and 0 bases from J, the junction contained 6 bases not matched to a gene. Germline values: CDR1 KGHSH, CDR2 LQKENI. Here the CDR3 reads CASSPRTSGGTNTGELFF. The DNA read from the CDR3 is TGTGCCAGCTCCCCCCGGACTAGCGGGGGGACGAACACCGGGGAG.

This clone is termed medium-sized. From the germline J gene comes the end of the CDR3, since the read stops 3 residues before it. The chain employs TRBV7-2 and TRBJ2-1; no clear D gene. The length of the CDR3 is 11 residues. Germline loops: CDR1 SGHTA, CDR2 FQGNSA. V was shortened by 2 bases and J by 9 bases, with 5 bases between the two germline ends. CDR3 protein: CASSLISEQFF. Partial CDR3 DNA: TGTGCCAGCAGCTTAATCTCTGAG. Full variable domain (rest looked up from reference TRBV7-2 and TRBJ2-1): GAGVSQSPSNKVTEKGKDVELRCDPISGHTALYWYRQSLGQGLEFLIYFQGNSAPDKSGLPSDRFSAERTGGSVSTLTIQRTQQEDSAVYLCASSLISEQFFGPGTRLTVL.

This clone was detected only a few times. The read terminates 3 residues before the CDR3 end, so the remaining end is supplied by the germline J gene. The rearrangement links TRBV7-2 to TRBJ2-7, with 11 bases lining up with TRBD2. This CDR3 has 15 amino acids. The germline V gene has CDR1 SGHTA and CDR2 FQGNSA. V lost 3 bases to trimming and J lost 2 bases; unmatched junction nucleotides: 3. The chain's CDR3 is CASSFRSGGAYEQYF. Partial CDR3 DNA: TGTGCCAGCAGCTTCCGTAGCGGGGGGGCCTACGAG.

This clone was observed a handful of times. Read data end 3 residues before the CDR3 end; the end is taken from the germline J gene. The genes are TRBV29-1 and TRBJ2-7; 7 bases fit TRBD1. Germline values: CDR1 SQVTM, CDR2 ANQGSEA. V shed 1 base and J 2 bases; nucleotides not matched to a gene: 8. The CDR3 runs 15 residues. This chain's CDR3 is CSVEGGQDNPYEQYF. CDR3 DNA, as far as it was read: TGCAGCGTTGAAGGTGGACAGGATAACCCCTACGAG.

As regards this clone: The read comes to an end 3 residues before the CDR3 does, leaving the germline J gene to fill in the end. The gene calls are TRBV18 and TRBJ2-5; TRBD2 matches 9 bases. The CDR3 covers 15 residues. Germline V gene sequence: CDR1 KGHSH, CDR2 LQKENI. V lost 6 bases to trimming and J lost 5 bases; unmatched junction nucleotides: 10. The sequenced CDR3 bases are TGTGCCAGCTCCCTCGGGACTAGCACGTTGGAGACC. Translation gives CASSLGTSTLET. The CDR3 reads in full as CASSLGTSTLETQYF.

On this clone itself: The read ends 3 residues early relative to the CDR3; the germline J gene fills the gap. This chain uses TRBV19 with TRBJ2-1, with 15 bases lining up with TRBD2. Germline-derived CDR1 and CDR2 are LNHDA and SQIVND (reference sequence). Losses at the gene ends were 6 bases for V and 4 bases for J; bases not matched to a gene: 13. This CDR3 comprises 19 residues. The CDR3 loop is CASRHSPGLAGGPYNEQFF. CDR3 DNA (partial): TGTGCCAGTAGACATTCCCCCGGACTAGCGGGGGGGCCTTACAATGAG.

This clone was seen a few times. Read sequence stops 3 residues before the CDR3 end, and the germline J gene provides the missing end. V and J are TRBV6-2 or TRBV6-3 and TRBJ2-7; D possibly corresponds to TRBD2 (6 bases). There are 12 residues in the CDR3. The germline gives CDR1 MNHEY, CDR2 SVGEGT. V dropped 2 bases and J dropped 6 bases, with 8 bases sitting between them. The covered CDR3 bases are TGTGCCAGCAGTTACGGAGGGGTCGAG. It encodes CASSYGGVE. The entire CDR3 protein reads CASSYGGVEQYF.